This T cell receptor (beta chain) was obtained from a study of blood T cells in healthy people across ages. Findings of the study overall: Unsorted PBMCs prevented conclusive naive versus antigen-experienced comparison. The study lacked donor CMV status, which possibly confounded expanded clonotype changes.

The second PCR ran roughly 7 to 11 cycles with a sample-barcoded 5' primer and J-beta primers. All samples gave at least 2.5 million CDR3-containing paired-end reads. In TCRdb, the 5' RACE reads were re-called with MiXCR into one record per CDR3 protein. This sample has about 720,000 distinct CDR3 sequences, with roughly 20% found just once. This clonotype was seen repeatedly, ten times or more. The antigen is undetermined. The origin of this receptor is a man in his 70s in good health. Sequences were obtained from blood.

In DNA, the CDR3 is TGTGCCAGCAGTTACGGGACCGGGGAGCTGTTTTTT. As protein: CASSYGTGELFF. The rearrangement joins TRBV6-2 or TRBV6-3 to TRBJ2-2; D call uncertain. The ends were cut back, 2 bases at V and 5 bases at J, with 3 bases in the middle. The CDR3 has 12 amino acids. CDR1 MNHEY and CDR2 SVGEGT come from the germline V gene.